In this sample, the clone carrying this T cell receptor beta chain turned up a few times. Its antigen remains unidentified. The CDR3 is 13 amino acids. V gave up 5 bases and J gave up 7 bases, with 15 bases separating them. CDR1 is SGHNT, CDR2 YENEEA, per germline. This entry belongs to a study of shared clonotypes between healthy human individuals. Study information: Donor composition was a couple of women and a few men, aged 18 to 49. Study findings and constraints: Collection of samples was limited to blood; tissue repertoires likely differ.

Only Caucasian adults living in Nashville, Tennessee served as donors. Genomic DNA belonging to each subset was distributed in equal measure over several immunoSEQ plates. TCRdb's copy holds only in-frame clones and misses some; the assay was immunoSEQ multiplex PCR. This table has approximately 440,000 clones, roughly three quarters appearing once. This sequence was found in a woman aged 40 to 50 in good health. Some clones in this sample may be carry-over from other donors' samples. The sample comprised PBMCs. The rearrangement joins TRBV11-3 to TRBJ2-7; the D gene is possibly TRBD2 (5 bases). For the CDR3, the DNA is TGTGCCAGCAGCGTCGTGAAGGGCGGGGAGCAGTACTTC. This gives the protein CASSVVKGGEQYF.